This T cell receptor (beta chain) was obtained from a study of shared clonotypes between healthy human individuals. The method was immunoSEQ multiplex PCR; TCRdb's version includes in-frame clones alone and lacks a portion of them. Among around 1,900,000 clones, 85% to 95% were seen once, and the ten largest hold less than 2%. Terminally differentiated effector memory CD45RA+ cells were left out of the naive CD8 fraction, which was CD45RO-negative and positively selected for CCR7. The CDR3 covers 15 residues. Germline CDR1 SGDLS, CDR2 YYNGEE. Trimming shortened V by 4 bases and J by 3 bases, and 17 bases separated the two germline ends.

This rearrangement joins TRBV9 to TRBJ2-7; D possibly corresponds to TRBD2 (5 bases). This sequence was found in a man aged 18 to 29 in good health. Some clones in this sample may be carry-over from other donors' samples. Sequencing input: naive CD8+ T cells from PBMCs. The CDR3 loop is CASSLGSLGNYEQYF. Written as DNA, the CDR3 is TGTGCCAGCAGCCTGGGGAGTCTGGGCAACTACGAGCAGTACTTC.